Described below is a single T cell receptor (beta chain) sequence and its context. The V segment lost 4 bases and the J segment 6 bases; nucleotides outside the gene matches: 9. This CDR3 is 14 amino acids long. Per the germline V gene, CDR1 is LGHDT and CDR2 is YNNKEL (reference sequence). This specimen belongs to a study of blood T cell repertoires in COVID-19. Here immunoSEQ multiplex PCR was the method, and the copy in TCRdb shows in-frame clones only, minus some. The sample holds 100,000 to 150,000 clones; approximately 88% are singletons and the top ten take 10%. Sequenced input: peripheral blood. The chain employs TRBV3-1 (or the pseudogene TRBV3-2) and TRBJ2-7; TRBD1 matches at 7 bases. This sequence originates from a man aged 50-59 years with acute or convalescent COVID-19. This CDR3 is CASSPLAGGVEQYF. CDR3 coding DNA: TGTGCCAGCAGCCCCTTGGCAGGGGGAGTCGAGCAGTACTTC.